The present T cell receptor (beta chain) was sequenced within a study of vaccination and CD4 T cells after COVID-19. Across the study: Sampling that followed vaccination took place a median around 71 days after dose two, within a range of 14 to 241. Investigators stimulated cells with overlapping spike peptides drawn from SARS-CoV-2, HCoV-NL63, HCoV-OC43 and HCoV-229E.

The treatment: roughly 10-day PBMC culture with coronavirus spike peptide pools or control peptides (ViraFEST assay). These CD4+ T cells came from an unexposed donor, sampled before the COVID-19 pandemic (2011-2018). Expanded clonotypes were found by TCR sequencing after peptide-pool stimulation (ViraFEST). Unexposed donors' CD4+ T cells were tested against SARS-CoV-2 S/N and four cold-coronavirus spikes when cell numbers allowed. There are a few counts of this clonotype. The antigen remains unidentified. The Oncomine TCR Beta short-read assay generated sequence data from the DNA of cultured CD4+ T cells. TCRdb passed the PCR reads through MiXCR, listing each CDR3 protein once. The data show a few thousand distinct CDR3 sequences, more than 35% seen once. The CDR3 length is 12 residues. V was pared by 5 bases and J by 3 bases, with 10 bases between. The germline CDR1 and CDR2 sequences are DFQATT and SNEGSKA (reference sequence).

The specimen sequenced was CD4+ T cells from blood, cultured in vitro. The rearrangement links TRBV20-1 to TRBJ1-1; the D is unclear. The receptor was isolated from a human donor in good health. Here the CDR3 DNA reads TGCAGTGCTTCCCCTGAACACACTGAAGCTTTCTTT. This translates into CSASPEHTEAFF.